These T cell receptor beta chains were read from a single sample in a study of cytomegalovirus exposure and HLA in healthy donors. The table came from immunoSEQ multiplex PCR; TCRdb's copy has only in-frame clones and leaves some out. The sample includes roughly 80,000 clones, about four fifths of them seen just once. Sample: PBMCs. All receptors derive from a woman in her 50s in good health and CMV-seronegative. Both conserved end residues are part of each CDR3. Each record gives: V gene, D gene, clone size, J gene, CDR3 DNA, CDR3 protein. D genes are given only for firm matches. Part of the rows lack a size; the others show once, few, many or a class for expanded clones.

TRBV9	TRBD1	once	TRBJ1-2	TGTGCCAGCAGCGCCCCGGGACAGGGTTACGGCGGCTACACCTTC	CASSAPGQGYGGYTF
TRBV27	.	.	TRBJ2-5	TGTGCCAGCAGTTTATCGAGGATCGAGACCCAGTACTTC	CASSLSRIETQYF
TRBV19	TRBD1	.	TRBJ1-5	TGTGCCAGTACCAGGGACAGCGATAGCAATCAGCCCCAGCATTTT	CASTRDSDSNQPQHF
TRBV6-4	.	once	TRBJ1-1	TGTGCCAGCAGTGACCCTGGGCACACTGAAGCTTTCTTT	CASSDPGHTEAFF
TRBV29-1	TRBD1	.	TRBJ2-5	TGCAGCGTCCCCGGGACAGGGCGAGAGACCCAGTACTTC	CSVPGTGRETQYF
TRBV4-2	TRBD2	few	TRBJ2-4	TGTGCCAGCAGCCAAGTTGGGGCGGGAGTGTCCCTCCAGTACTTC	CASSQVGAGVSLQYF
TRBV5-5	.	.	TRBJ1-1	TGTGCCAGCAGCCTCACGGGGGGGCGGTGGACTGAAGCTTTCTTT	CASSLTGGRWTEAFF
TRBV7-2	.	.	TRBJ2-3	TGTGCCAGCAGCAACCGAGGCACAGATACGCAGTATTTT	CASSNRGTDTQYF
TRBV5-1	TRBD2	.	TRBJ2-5	TGCGCCAGCAGCTTTTTGACTAGCCCGGAGACCCAGTACTTC	CASSFLTSPETQYF
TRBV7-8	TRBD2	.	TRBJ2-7	TGTGCCAGCAGCTACGGGACTAGCGGGTCATACGAGCAGTACTTC	CASSYGTSGSYEQYF
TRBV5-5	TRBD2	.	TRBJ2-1	TGTGCCAGCAGCTTTAGCGGGAGTAGCAACAATGAGCAGTTCTTC	CASSFSGSSNNEQFF
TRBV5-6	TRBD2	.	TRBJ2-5	TGTGCCAGCAGCCTTGGGACTAGCGGCCAAGAGACCCAGTACTTC	CASSLGTSGQETQYF
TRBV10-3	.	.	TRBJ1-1	TGTGCCACCCTCCCACGCGAGGGGGTGAACACTGAAGCTTTCTTT	CATLPREGVNTEAFF
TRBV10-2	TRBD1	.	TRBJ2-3	TGCGCCAGCACCGACAGGGGGCAGGGAGATACGCAGTATTTT	CASTDRGQGDTQYF
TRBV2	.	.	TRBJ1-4	TGTGCCAGCAGGACAGATAGTGAAAAACTGTTTTTT	CASRTDSEKLFF
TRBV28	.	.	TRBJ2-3	TGTGCCAGCACCCAATGGCGGAGCACAGATACGCAGTATTTT	CASTQWRSTDTQYF
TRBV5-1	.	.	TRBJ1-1	TGCGCCAGCAGCTTTACGGGAATGAACACTGAAGCTTTCTTT	CASSFTGMNTEAFF
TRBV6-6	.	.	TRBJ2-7	TGTGCCAGCAGTCCCAACGGGATTTACTACGAGCAGTACTTC	CASSPNGIYYEQYF
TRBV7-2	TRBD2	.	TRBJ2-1	TGTGCCAGCAGCTTAGTGGGACTAGCGGGGGTCGATGAGCAGTTCTTC	CASSLVGLAGVDEQFF
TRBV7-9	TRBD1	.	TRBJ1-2	TGTGCCAGCAGCCCGAAACAGGGGGCGGACTATGGCTACACCTTC	CASSPKQGADYGYTF
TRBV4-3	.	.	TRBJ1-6	TGCGCCAGCAGCCCCGAGGGGGGGGCCCCCTATAATTCACCCCTCCACTTT	CASSPEGGAPYNSPLHF
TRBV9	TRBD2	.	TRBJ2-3	TGTGCCAGCAGCGTAGCGGGGGGAAACCAAAGGAATACGCAGTATTTT	CASSVAGGNQRNTQYF
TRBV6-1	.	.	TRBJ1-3	TGTGCCAGCAGTGAAACACACCGCTCTGGAAACACCATATATTTT	CASSETHRSGNTIYF
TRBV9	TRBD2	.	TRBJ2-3	TGTGCCAGCAGCGTAGAGGGACTAGCGGGGGTAGATACGCAGTATTTT	CASSVEGLAGVDTQYF
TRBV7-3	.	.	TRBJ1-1	TGTGCCAGCAGTCGACTCTTGGACACTGAAGCTTTCTTT	CASSRLLDTEAFF
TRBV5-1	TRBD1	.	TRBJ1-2	TGCGCCAGCAGCTTAATACAGGGGTTCTATGGCTACACCTTC	CASSLIQGFYGYTF
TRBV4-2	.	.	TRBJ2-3	TGTGCCAGCAGCCAAGAGGAGGGGAAGGTCTCAGATACGCAGTATTTT	CASSQEEGKVSDTQYF
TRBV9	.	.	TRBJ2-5	TGTGCCAGCAGCCCCCGACAGGAGCTACAAGAGACCCAGTACTTC	CASSPRQELQETQYF
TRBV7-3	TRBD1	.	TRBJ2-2	TGTGCCAGCAGCTACCAAGGGACAGGGGCAACCGGGGAGCTGTTTTTT	CASSYQGTGATGELFF
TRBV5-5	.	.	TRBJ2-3	TGTGCCAGCAGCTTGGCCGGGTCGGGGGTTCGGGATACGCAGTATTTT	CASSLAGSGVRDTQYF
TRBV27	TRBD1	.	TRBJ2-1	TGTGCCAGCAGTCCGGGACAGGGTGGATACAATGAGCAGTTCTTC	CASSPGQGGYNEQFF
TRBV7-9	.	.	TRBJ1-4	TGTGCCAGCAGCACTCATAATGAAAAACTGTTTTTT	CASSTHNEKLFF
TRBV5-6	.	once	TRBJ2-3	TGTGCCAGCAGCTTGGGACGGGGAACAGATACGCAGTATTTT	CASSLGRGTDTQYF
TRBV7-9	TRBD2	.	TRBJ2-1	TGTGCCAGCAGCTTACCCCATTCACGGCGGGGGGTGCTAGGTGAGCAGTTCTTC	CASSLPHSRRGVLGEQFF
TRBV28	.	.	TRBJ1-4	TGTGCCAGCAGTTCCGGACAGATGAATGAAAAACTGTTTTTT	CASSSGQMNEKLFF
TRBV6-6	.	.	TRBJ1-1	TGTGCCAGCAGTCCCTCGCCAGGGTTAGGTACTGAAGCTTTCTTT	CASSPSPGLGTEAFF
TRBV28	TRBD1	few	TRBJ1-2	TGTGCCAGCAGTTTATCCCGGGGGACAGGGGACCTCTATGGCTACACCTTC	CASSLSRGTGDLYGYTF
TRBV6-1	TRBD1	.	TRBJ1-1	TGTGCCAGCAGGAAACAGGGGTACACTGAAGCTTTCTTT	CASRKQGYTEAFF
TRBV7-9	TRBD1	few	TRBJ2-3	TGTTCCAGCAGCTCTCGAATAAGACAGGGAGTCACAGATACGCAGTATTTT	CSSSSRIRQGVTDTQYF